What follows are 25 T cell receptor beta chains derived from one specimen sequenced in a study of blood T cell repertoires in COVID-19. Only in-frame clones appear in the TCRdb table, and some are missing; sequencing was by immunoSEQ multiplex PCR. Here the sample spans approximately 150,000 clones, over 85% being singletons. Sequencing was done on a sample of peripheral blood. The receptors shown here come from a man between 60 and 70 years old with active or convalescent COVID-19.

The rearrangement uses TRBV13 and TRBJ1-6, with TRBD1 matching 7 bases. V lost 2 bases and J lost 9; bases outside the gene matches: 4. The CDR3 covers 14 residues. CDR1 is PRHDT, CDR2 FYEKMQ, per germline (reference sequence). In DNA form, the CDR3 reads TGTGCCAGCAGCTTACGAGGGGGCAGTTCACCCCTCCACTTT. It translates to CASSLRGGSSPLHF.

The chain joins TRBV14 to TRBJ1-3; D might be TRBD1 (6 bases). The CDR3 length is 16 residues. Trimming took off 4 bases at V and 0 bases at J, with 13 bases between the two ends. The germline gives CDR1 SGHDN, CDR2 FVKESK. CDR3 coding DNA: TGTGCCAGCAGCCTAGGTCTGGGACACTCTGGAAACACCATATATTTT. Protein sequence: CASSLGLGHSGNTIYF.

J is TRBJ1-2 and V is TRBV5-6; possibly TRBD1 for D (5 bases). V was trimmed by 0 bases and J by 4 bases, leaving 13 bases between them. Germline CDR1 and CDR2: SGHDT and YYEEEE. The CDR3 is made up of 15 amino acids. The CDR3 loop reads CASSLAFLGAYGYTF. The CDR3 bases are TGTGCCAGCAGCTTGGCATTTTTAGGGGCCTATGGCTACACCTTC.

This chain connects TRBV27 to TRBJ1-6, with D possibly being TRBD1 (6 bases). Germline CDR1 reads MNHEY; CDR2 reads SMNVEV (reference sequence). The length of the CDR3 is 20 residues. Trimming left V 5 bases short and J 5 bases short, with 28 bases between. The chain's CDR3 is CASSRIGGGVYGPNNSPLHF. The CDR3 DNA reads TGTGCCAGCAGTCGGATAGGTGGGGGCGTATATGGGCCAAATAATTCACCCCTCCACTTT.

V is TRBV9 and J is TRBJ2-7; 8 nucleotides match TRBD2. Germline loops: CDR1 SGDLS, CDR2 YYNGEE. J gave up 2 bases and V 4 bases, and 11 bases lay outside the gene matches. This CDR3 has 16 amino acids. CDR3 DNA sequence: TGTGCCAGCAGCTTTGGAGCGGGAGTGGGGGCCTACGAGCAGTACTTC. Translation gives CASSFGAGVGAYEQYF. Together with reference TRBV9 and TRBJ2-7, the CDR3 gives the full variable domain: DSGVTQTPKHLITATGQRVTLRCSPRSGDLSVYWYQQSLDQGLQFLIQYYNGEERAKGNILERFSAQQFPDLHSELNLSSLELGDSALYFCASSFGAGVGAYEQYFGPGTRLTVT.

A single count supports this clone. The genes are TRBV13 and TRBJ1-1, with TRBD1 matching 9 bases. Germline loops: CDR1 PRHDT, CDR2 FYEKMQ (reference sequence). V was clipped by 7 bases and J by 3 bases; unmatched bases: 9. CDR3 length: 15 amino acids. CDR3 in amino acids: CASTDPGTGHTEAFF. Written as DNA, the CDR3 is TGTGCCAGCACCGATCCCGGGACAGGGCACACTGAAGCTTTCTTT.

The chain joins TRBV5-1 to TRBJ2-1; D unresolved. This CDR3 spans 15 amino acids. Trimming removed 4 bases at V and 5 bases at J, with 16 bases between. The germline CDR1 and CDR2 sequences are SGHRS and YFSETQ. The CDR3 region is CASSTTTVPDNEQFF. The CDR3 DNA reads as TGCGCCAGCAGCACAACTACCGTCCCAGACAATGAGCAGTTCTTC.

The genes are TRBV10-2 and TRBJ1-5; D remains unclear. This CDR3 is 19 amino acids long. V was trimmed by 0 bases and J by 1 base, leaving 19 bases between them. Germline V gives CDR1 WSHSY, CDR2 SAAADI. The CDR3 DNA is TGCGCCAGCAGTGAGTCGACTCGGGCAGGAGGATTAAGCAATCAGCCCCAGCATTTT. It yields the protein CASSESTRAGGLSNQPQHF.

The chain couples TRBV25-1 to TRBJ1-1; perhaps TRBD1 as D (5 bases). CDR1 MGHDK and CDR2 SYGVNS come from the germline V gene. V was pared by 0 bases and J by 3 bases, with 8 bases between. The length of the CDR3 is 14 residues. CDR3 amino acids: CASSEYIRDTEAFF. CDR3 nucleotides: TGTGCCAGCAGTGAATATATCAGGGACACTGAAGCTTTCTTT. Based on the CDR3 plus reference TRBV25-1 and TRBJ1-1, the full variable domain is EADIYQTPRYLVIGTGKKITLECSQTMGHDKMYWYQQDPGMELHLIHYSYGVNSTEKGDLSSESTVSRIRTEHFPLTLESARPSHTSQYLCASSEYIRDTEAFFGQGTRLTVV.

J is TRBJ1-2 and V is TRBV6-5; perhaps TRBD1 as D (6 bases). This CDR3 has 14 amino acids. V shed 3 bases and J shed 8 bases, with 16 bases lying between them. CDR1 and CDR2 (germline): MNHEY, SVGAGI. CDR3 residues: CASSYRGAFGGYTF. CDR3 DNA sequence: TGTGCCAGCAGTTATCGGGGGGCCTTCGGGGGCTACACCTTC.

This clone came up a few times. The V call is TRBV5-8, the J call TRBJ1-1; D ambiguous. Germline CDR1 reads SGHTS; CDR2 reads YDEGEE. There are 13 residues in the CDR3. Trimming took 2 bases from V and 5 from J, leaving 10 bases between them. The CDR3 DNA is TGTGCCAGCAGCTTCTGGGAGAGTACTGAAGCTTTCTTT. Its protein is CASSFWESTEAFF.

This clone has just one count. The V and J genes are TRBV25-1 and TRBJ2-3, with 10 nucleotides matching TRBD1. V was clipped by 6 bases and J by 4 bases; unmatched bases: 7. Germline CDR1 MGHDK, CDR2 SYGVNS. This CDR3 is 15 amino acids long. The CDR3 DNA follows: TGTGCCAGCAGCCCCGAAGGGACAGGGGCAGATACGCAGTATTTT. It is translated as CASSPEGTGADTQYF.

In nucleotides, the CDR3 is TGCGCCAGCCAACCCCCGGGAGGGGGCCCGAAGACCCAGTACTTC. Residues: CASQPPGGGPKTQYF. J is TRBJ2-5 and V is TRBV10-2; D is possibly TRBD2 (8 bases). The CDR3 covers 15 residues. The germline CDR1 and CDR2 sequences are WSHSY and SAAADI. The V gene lost 8 bases and the J gene lost 6 bases, with 22 bases spanning the gap.

This chain uses TRBV11-2 with TRBJ2-7; the D is unclear. The V gene lost 2 bases and the J gene lost 9 bases, with 11 bases spanning the gap. This CDR3 comprises 12 residues. Germline V gene sequence: CDR1 SGHAT, CDR2 FQNNGV. The CDR3 is CASSLRLYGQYF. CDR3 in DNA: TGTGCCAGCAGCTTACGGTTGTATGGGCAGTACTTC.

This chain uses TRBV7-2 with TRBJ2-7; D not certain. The CDR3 is made up of 14 amino acids. V lost 5 bases and J 2 bases, leaving 13 bases between the germline ends. Germline loops: CDR1 SGHTA, CDR2 FQGNSA. As DNA, the CDR3 is TGTGCCAGCAGCCCCGCGGCAGCTGCCTACGAGCAGTACTTC. The encoded protein is CASSPAAAAYEQYF. Full variable domain (remainder filled in from reference TRBV7-2 and TRBJ2-7): GAGVSQSPSNKVTEKGKDVELRCDPISGHTALYWYRQSLGQGLEFLIYFQGNSAPDKSGLPSDRFSAERTGGSVSTLTIQRTQQEDSAVYLCASSPAAAAYEQYFGPGTRLTVT.

V gene TRBV19 combines with J gene TRBJ1-2, with D hard to call. The V gene's germline CDR1 is LNHDA and CDR2 SQIVND (reference sequence). The CDR3 covers 14 residues. V was shortened by 7 bases and J by 4 bases, with 16 bases between the two germline ends. CDR3 DNA sequence: TGTGCCAGTAAGGTCAGAGGAGAGCTCTATGGCTACACCTTC. As protein: CASKVRGELYGYTF.

The chain recombines TRBV28 with TRBJ2-2; D might be TRBD2 (6 bases). V lost 6 bases, J lost 5 bases, and 13 bases lay in between. The germline CDR1 and CDR2 sequences are MDHEN and SYDVKM. The CDR3 length is 14 residues. The CDR3 spells CASSPVAVTGELFF. Here the CDR3 DNA reads TGTGCCAGCAGCCCAGTAGCGGTTACCGGGGAGCTGTTTTTT.

The chain uses TRBV6-5 and TRBJ1-4; 12 nucleotides line up with TRBD1. This CDR3 region has 12 residues. The germline CDR1 and CDR2 sequences are MNHEY and SVGAGI. V dropped 10 bases and J dropped 8; count of bases not matched to a gene: 2. The CDR3 nucleotides are TGTGCCACCGGGACAGGGGGCGAAAAACTGTTTTTT. Amino acids: CATGTGGEKLFF.

The chain links TRBV5-1 to TRBJ1-1, with TRBD1 matching over 8 bases. This CDR3 comprises 14 residues. The V and J ends lost 2 bases and 2 bases, in that order; junction bases with no gene match: 2. Germline V gene sequence: CDR1 SGHRS, CDR2 YFSETQ. CDR3 sequence (DNA): TGCGCCAGCAGCTTTGGGACAGGTAACACTGAAGCTTTCTTT. Translated, it gives CASSFGTGNTEAFF.

The chain employs TRBV6-5 and TRBJ2-7; 9 bases fit TRBD1. This CDR3 contains 16 residues. CDR1 is MNHEY, CDR2 SVGAGI, per germline. J lost 8 bases, V lost 2 bases, and 13 bases had no gene match. CDR3 nucleotides: TGTGCCAGCAGTTACATCAGGACAGGGGCAGGGACCCAGCAGTACTTC. As protein: CASSYIRTGAGTQQYF.

J is TRBJ1-2 and V is TRBV5-4; D is perhaps TRBD1 (6 bases). CDR1 SGHNT and CDR2 YYREEE come from the germline V gene (reference sequence). V was pared by 5 bases and J by 7 bases, with 24 bases between. The CDR3 contains 16 residues. CDR3 in amino acids: CASSSFNQGRGGGYTF. CDR3 coding DNA: TGTGCCAGCAGTTCGTTTAATCAGGGAAGAGGGGGTGGCTACACCTTC. Using reference TRBV5-4 and TRBJ1-2 for the parts outside the CDR3, the full variable domain is ETGVTQSPTHLIKTRGQQVTLRCSSQSGHNTVSWYQQALGQGPQFIFQYYREEENGRGNFPPRFSGLQFPNYSSELNVNALELDDSALYLCASSSFNQGRGGGYTFGSGTRLTVV.

The chain recombines TRBV7-9 with TRBJ1-6; 10 bases match TRBD1. Germline V lookup: CDR1 SEHNR, CDR2 FQNEAQ (reference sequence). The J segment lost 9 bases and the V segment lost 3 bases, leaving 5 bases of the junction unmatched. The CDR3 extends over 15 amino acids. CDR3 residues: CASSLIRDRGSPLHF. The DNA of the CDR3 is TGTGCCAGCAGCTTGATCCGGGACAGGGGTTCACCCCTCCACTTT.

The genes are TRBV21-1 and TRBJ2-7; whether TRBD1, the table's D call, matches the DNA was not checked. TRBV21-1 constitutes a pseudogene. The CDR3 is 16 residues long. The CDR3 is CASSKRGTVHSYEQYF. CDR3 nucleotide sequence: TGTGCCAGCAGCAAAAGAGGGACAGTACACTCCTACGAGCAGTACTTC.

The chain is built from TRBV9 and TRBJ1-1, with a weak D call TRBD1 (5 bases). Trimming pared 4 bases from V and 1 base from J, leaving 14 bases between. Germline CDR1 SGDLS, CDR2 YYNGEE. This CDR3 region has 15 residues. The chain's CDR3 is CASSPRGLTNTEAFF. CDR3 sequence (DNA): TGTGCCAGCAGCCCAAGGGGACTGACGAACACTGAAGCTTTCTTT. The full variable domain, its missing parts supplied by reference TRBV9 and TRBJ1-1, is DSGVTQTPKHLITATGQRVTLRCSPRSGDLSVYWYQQSLDQGLQFLIQYYNGEERAKGNILERFSAQQFPDLHSELNLSSLELGDSALYFCASSPRGLTNTEAFFGQGTRLTVV.

The rearrangement uses TRBV7-6 and TRBJ2-7; D is ambiguous. Trimming shortened V by 4 bases and J by 2 bases, and 27 bases separated the two germline ends. Germline CDR1 is SGHVS and CDR2 is FNYEAQ. The CDR3 has 19 amino acids. The CDR3 protein is CASSSSFIVDTSITYEQYF. The CDR3 DNA is TGTGCCAGCAGCTCTTCGTTTATAGTTGACACCTCCATAACCTACGAGCAGTACTTC.